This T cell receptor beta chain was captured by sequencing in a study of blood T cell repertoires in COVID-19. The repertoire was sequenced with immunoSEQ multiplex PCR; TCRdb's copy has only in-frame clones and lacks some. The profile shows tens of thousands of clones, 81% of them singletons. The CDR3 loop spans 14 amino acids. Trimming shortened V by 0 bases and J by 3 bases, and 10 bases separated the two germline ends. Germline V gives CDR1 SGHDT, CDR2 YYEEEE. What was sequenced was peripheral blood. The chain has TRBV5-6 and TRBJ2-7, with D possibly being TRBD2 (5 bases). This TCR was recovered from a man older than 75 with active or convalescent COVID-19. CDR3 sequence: CASSLGGFLYEQYF. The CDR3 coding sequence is TGTGCCAGCAGCTTGGGAGGGTTCCTCTACGAGCAGTACTTC.